Listed below are T cell receptor beta chains from one sample, sequenced in a study of radiotherapy plus CTLA-4 blockade in lung cancer. Profiled with immunoSEQ multiplex PCR; TCRdb holds only in-frame clones, not every one. The sample holds 55,000 to 65,000 clones, about three quarters seen once. The sequenced sample was peripheral blood, obtained from a patient treated with radiotherapy plus ipilimumab. Source of these receptors: a human donor with non-small cell lung cancer who had a partial response to radiotherapy plus ipilimumab. The CDR3 runs from the conserved cysteine through the conserved F or W. A D gene is named only where the DNA matches it firmly. Only part of the rows carry a size: once, few, many, or a class if the clone is expanded.

cdr3_length,clone_size,d_call,j_call,v_call,cdr3_nt,cdr3_aa
13,-,-,TRBJ2-2,TRBV19,TGTGCCAGTAGTATCTTGTCGGCCGGGGAGCTGTTTTTT,CASSILSAGELFF
15,-,-,TRBJ1-3,TRBV18,TGTGCCAGCTCACCCTACCCGACAGCTGGAAACACCATATATTTT,CASSPYPTAGNTIYF
14,-,-,TRBJ1-1,TRBV19,TGTGCCAGTAGTATAGGCGGGGCTGACACTGAAGCTTTCTTT,CASSIGGADTEAFF
17,-,-,TRBJ1-1,TRBV9,TGTGCCAGCAGCGTAGAACCGATAAGCCCCATGAACACTGAAGCTTTCTTT,CASSVEPISPMNTEAFF
13,-,-,TRBJ2-7,TRBV11-2,TGTGCCAGCAGCTTAGCTCAGTCGTACGAGCAGTACTTC,CASSLAQSYEQYF
15,-,TRBD1,TRBJ2-2,TRBV19,TGTGCCAGTAGTTTAGACGGGACAGGGGCCGGGGAGCTGTTTTTT,CASSLDGTGAGELFF
14,few,-,TRBJ1-2,TRBV7-9,TGTGCCAGCAGCTCTACAGGGACTAACTATGGCTACACCTTC,CASSSTGTNYGYTF
14,-,-,TRBJ1-1,TRBV6-1,TGTGCCAGCAGTGAAGGCGGGAGGTGGGGTGGGGCTTTCTTT,CASSEGGRWGGAFF
15,-,TRBD1,TRBJ2-7,TRBV27,TGTGCCAGCAGCGCGCCAGGGCAGGGGGTAAGTGAGCAGTACTTC,CASSAPGQGVSEQYF
15,-,TRBD1,TRBJ1-1,TRBV7-6,TGTGCCAGCAGCCCATGGACAGGGGTTGGCACTGAAGCTTTCTTT,CASSPWTGVGTEAFF
13,-,-,TRBJ2-7,TRBV2,TGTGCCAGCATGGAGGGGCCAACCTACGAGCAGTACTTC,CASMEGPTYEQYF
15,-,TRBD1,TRBJ1-3,TRBV12-5,TGTGCTAGTCTTTGGGACAGGACCTCTGGAAACACCATATATTTT,CASLWDRTSGNTIYF
15,-,TRBD1,TRBJ2-6,TRBV5-6,TGTGCCAGCAGCCAACAGGGGTCTGGGGCCAACGTCCTGACTTTC,CASSQQGSGANVLTF
15,-,-,TRBJ1-4,TRBV7-3,TGTGCCAGCAGCTTAACGGCTGTGGCTAATGAAAAACTGTTTTTT,CASSLTAVANEKLFF
16,-,-,TRBJ1-2,TRBV7-9,TGTGCCAGCAGCTTAGGGGACAAGCGGCCTATCGGTGGCTACACCTTC,CASSLGDKRPIGGYTF
16,-,-,TRBJ2-3,TRBV10-1,TGCGCCAGCAGTGAATGGCGGGGTTCACTCACAGATACGCAGTATTTT,CASSEWRGSLTDTQYF
13,-,-,TRBJ1-2,TRBV5-4,TGTGCCAGCAGTTCCCAGGGCAGCTCTGGCTACACCTTC,CASSSQGSSGYTF
15,-,-,TRBJ2-5,TRBV4-3,TGCGCCAGCAGCCAAGTTGCGGGGCGGGGAGAGACCCAGTACTTC,CASSQVAGRGETQYF
14,few,-,TRBJ1-6,TRBV27,TGTGCCAGCAAAGGACTGATACCTAATTCACCCCTCCACTTT,CASKGLIPNSPLHF
15,few,TRBD1,TRBJ1-2,TRBV4-1,TGCGCCAGCAGCCCAGGGGACAGGGCTAGCTATGGCTACACCTTC,CASSPGDRASYGYTF
13,-,-,TRBJ2-1,TRBV28,TGTGCCAGCATAGGCAGCGGCTACAATGAGCAGTTCTTC,CASIGSGYNEQFF
17,-,TRBD1,TRBJ1-5,TRBV19,TGTGCCAGTAGTTTTAGACTGGGACAGGGGGCAAGTCAGCCCCAGCATTTT,CASSFRLGQGASQPQHF
15,few,TRBD2,TRBJ2-7,TRBV7-3,TGTGCCAGCAGCCCTAGCACACACGGGAGGGTCGAGCAGTACTTC,CASSPSTHGRVEQYF
15,-,-,TRBJ2-7,TRBV15,TGTGCCACCAGCAGAGGGGGGGGGCAGTCCTACGAGCAGTACTTC,CATSRGGGQSYEQYF
15,few,-,TRBJ1-1,TRBV7-3,TGTGCCAGCAGCCCCCCCCGCGGCGGGAGCACTGAAGCTTTCTTT,CASSPPRGGSTEAFF
13,-,-,TRBJ1-5,TRBV10-1,TGCGCCAGCAGTGAAACGGGTTCGCAGCCCCAGCATTTT,CASSETGSQPQHF
15,few,TRBD1,TRBJ1-2,TRBV6-5,TGTGCCAGCAGTTACTCGGGTACAGGGGGCTATGGCTACACCTTC,CASSYSGTGGYGYTF
15,-,TRBD1,TRBJ2-7,TRBV5-4,TGTGCCAGCAGCCACAAGGGACAGGGTCCCTACGAGCAGTACTTC,CASSHKGQGPYEQYF
15,once,TRBD2,TRBJ2-1,TRBV6-5,TGTGCCAGCAGCCCTAGCGGGGGAAAGTTGAGGAGGCAGTTCTTC,CASSPSGGKLRRQFF
13,-,-,TRBJ2-7,TRBV2,TGTGCCAGCAGAGACCGGACACAATACGAGCAGTACTTC,CASRDRTQYEQYF
14,-,TRBD1,TRBJ1-5,TRBV6-1,TGTGCCAGCAGTCTACGGACAGGATTTCAGCCCCAGCATTTT,CASSLRTGFQPQHF
14,-,TRBD1,TRBJ2-7,TRBV4-3,TGCGCCAGCAGCCAAGCGACAGGGAACTACGAGCAGTACTTC,CASSQATGNYEQYF
16,-,TRBD1,TRBJ1-6,TRBV9,TGTGCCAGCACCGCCCAACCGGACAGGGGTAATTCACCCCTCCACTTT,CASTAQPDRGNSPLHF
18,few,TRBD2,TRBJ2-3,TRBV5-1,TGCGCCAGCAGTACGGGGCTAGCGGGGGGGAAATACACAGATACGCAGTATTTT,CASSTGLAGGKYTDTQYF
17,few,-,TRBJ1-1,TRBV4-3,TGCGCCAGCAGCCAAGATCCAAACAGGGATTTTGGCACTGAAGCTTTCTTT,CASSQDPNRDFGTEAFF
15,-,TRBD1,TRBJ1-1,TRBV7-9,TGTGCCAGCAGCGTCCCCGGGACAGGGTTTACTGAAGCTTTCTTT,CASSVPGTGFTEAFF
13,-,-,TRBJ2-7,TRBV6-1,TGTGCCAGCATCCCCACGGGCTCCTACGAGCAGTACTTC,CASIPTGSYEQYF
14,-,-,TRBJ2-1,TRBV5-1,TGCGCCAGCAGCTTGAGCGGAGGTTACAATGAGCAGTTCTTC,CASSLSGGYNEQFF
16,-,TRBD1,TRBJ2-7,TRBV19,TGTGCCAGTAGTTCAGCTCGGGACAGCCCGACCTACGAGCAGTACTTC,CASSSARDSPTYEQYF
15,few,TRBD1,TRBJ2-2,TRBV19,TGTGCCAGCCGGGACAGGGTAGGGAGGGCCGGGGAGCTGTTTTTT,CASRDRVGRAGELFF
15,-,-,TRBJ2-7,TRBV4-1,TGCGCCAGCAGCCAACCCACGGAGGGTAGACACGAGCAGTACTTC,CASSQPTEGRHEQYF
15,-,TRBD1,TRBJ2-7,TRBV6-1,TGTGCCAGCAGTGAGCCGGGACAGGGGAGTTACGAGCAGTACTTC,CASSEPGQGSYEQYF
18,few,TRBD1,TRBJ2-6,TRBV5-1,TGCGCCAGCAGCCCAGCCGGGACAGGGGGCGGTGGGGCCAACGTCCTGACTTTC,CASSPAGTGGGGANVLTF
15,-,TRBD1,TRBJ2-1,TRBV4-3,TGCGCCAGCAGCCAAGATGCAGGGGGCAACAATGAGCAGTTCTTC,CASSQDAGGNNEQFF
11,once,TRBD1,TRBJ2-5,TRBV9,TGTGAAACGACAGGGGAAGAGACCCAGTACTTC,CETTGEETQYF
16,-,TRBD1,TRBJ1-5,TRBV6-6,TGTGCCAGCAGCCAGCCTGGCCAGGGGGTCAATCAGCCCCAGCATTTT,CASSQPGQGVNQPQHF
13,-,-,TRBJ2-4,TRBV29-1,TGCAGCGTTGAAGGGGGCGGCAAAAACATTCAGTACTTC,CSVEGGGKNIQYF
15,-,-,TRBJ2-7,TRBV5-1,TGCGCCAGCAGCTTGATTGGTGGGGCTAACTACGAGCAGTACTTC,CASSLIGGANYEQYF
17,-,TRBD1,TRBJ2-5,TRBV6-1,TGTGCCAGCAGTGATGGCTTGGGACAGGGGCTCCAAGAGACCCAGTACTTC,CASSDGLGQGLQETQYF
14,-,-,TRBJ2-3,TRBV2,TGTGCCAGCAGTGCCCCGAGAAGCACAGATACGCAGTATTTT,CASSAPRSTDTQYF
16,few,TRBD2,TRBJ2-1,TRBV28,TGTGCCAGCAGTTTATCCCTAGCGGGGGGGGACCATGAGCAGTTCTTC,CASSLSLAGGDHEQFF
15,-,TRBD1,TRBJ2-7,TRBV6-5,TGTGCCAGCAGTCCCCCCGGGACAGGGGGTGGCGAGCAGTACTTC,CASSPPGTGGGEQYF
15,once,-,TRBJ2-3,TRBV11-2,TGTGCCAGCAGCTTAGGTTCAGGGGTGAGAGATACGCAGTATTTT,CASSLGSGVRDTQYF